These T cell receptor beta chains were read from a single sample in a study of T cell changes during pregnancy in multiple sclerosis. Clones were sequenced by immunoSEQ multiplex PCR, and TCRdb holds only the in-frame ones, with some missing. The sample comprises 100,000 or so clones, approximately 93% of which are singletons, and 0.99% rests with the top ten. Sequenced here: peripheral blood, sampled after pregnancy. The receptors were gathered from a female donor with multiple sclerosis, enrolled in a pregnancy study. CDR3s include the opening cysteine and the closing phenylalanine or tryptophan.

cdr3_length: 15
j_call: TRBJ2-2
v_call: TRBV30
cdr3_aa: CAWSVGGRGTGELFF

cdr3_length: 15
j_call: TRBJ2-1
v_call: TRBV5-1
cdr3_aa: CASSARGLEYNEQFF

cdr3_length: 17
j_call: TRBJ1-1
v_call: TRBV5-1
cdr3_aa: CASSLSPSGHPNTEAFF

cdr3_length: 14
j_call: TRBJ1-2
v_call: TRBV5-4
cdr3_aa: CASSFGGQPYGYTF

cdr3_length: 15
j_call: TRBJ2-1
v_call: TRBV7-3
cdr3_aa: CASSYPGREYNEQFF

cdr3_length: 16
j_call: TRBJ2-1
v_call: TRBV2
cdr3_aa: CASSELEGSTYNEQFF

cdr3_length: 14
j_call: TRBJ2-7
v_call: TRBV4-3
cdr3_aa: CASSQAHGTYEQYF

cdr3_length: 14
j_call: TRBJ2-2
v_call: TRBV10-3
cdr3_aa: CATGTSGSHGELFF

cdr3_length: 16
j_call: TRBJ2-7
v_call: TRBV28
cdr3_aa: CASSSIRGTGAYEQYF

cdr3_length: 12
j_call: TRBJ1-2
v_call: TRBV28
cdr3_aa: CASSPTENGYTF

cdr3_length: 14
j_call: TRBJ2-7
v_call: TRBV30
cdr3_aa: CAWSVPGYSYEQYF

cdr3_length: 13
j_call: TRBJ1-2
v_call: TRBV19
cdr3_aa: CASSIFQAGGYTF

cdr3_length: 13
j_call: TRBJ2-1
v_call: TRBV27
cdr3_aa: CASSPRPSNEQFF

cdr3_length: 14
j_call: TRBJ1-1
v_call: TRBV30
cdr3_aa: CAWSVSSGKTEAFF

cdr3_length: 13
j_call: TRBJ1-1
v_call: TRBV5-4
cdr3_aa: CASSQPGNTEAFF

cdr3_length: 13
j_call: TRBJ2-7
v_call: TRBV6-1
cdr3_aa: CASSSSGLYEQYF

cdr3_length: 13
j_call: TRBJ2-5
v_call: TRBV19
cdr3_aa: CASSIGLGETQYF

cdr3_length: 13
j_call: TRBJ1-1
v_call: TRBV11-2
cdr3_aa: CASSRQGGTEAFF

cdr3_length: 16
j_call: TRBJ1-5
v_call: TRBV7-8
cdr3_aa: CASSSRQGLSNQPQHF

cdr3_length: 13
j_call: TRBJ2-1
v_call: TRBV12-1
cdr3_aa: CASSARTSGRGFF

cdr3_length: 14
j_call: TRBJ1-4
v_call: TRBV13
cdr3_aa: CASSLTGPNEKLFF

cdr3_length: 17
j_call: TRBJ2-1
v_call: TRBV2
cdr3_aa: CASSEGLAGGPDNEQFF

cdr3_length: 12
j_call: TRBJ2-7
v_call: TRBV6-6
cdr3_aa: CAVSGRSYEQYF

cdr3_length: 15
j_call: TRBJ2-7
v_call: TRBV7-3
cdr3_aa: CASSLLAGGVKEQYF

cdr3_length: 13
j_call: TRBJ1-1
v_call: TRBV27
cdr3_aa: CASSLSRGTEAFF

cdr3_length: 15
j_call: TRBJ2-1
v_call: TRBV7-9
cdr3_aa: CASSLVGGGVDEQFF

cdr3_length: 15
j_call: TRBJ2-2
v_call: TRBV13
cdr3_aa: CASSLQVRNTGELFF

cdr3_length: 14
j_call: TRBJ2-1
v_call: TRBV5-4
cdr3_aa: CASRPTSGSNEQFF

cdr3_length: 14
j_call: TRBJ2-5
v_call: TRBV5-6
cdr3_aa: CASSFAQNQETQYF

cdr3_length: 14
j_call: TRBJ2-7
v_call: TRBV18
cdr3_aa: CASSPLDSSYEQYF